The T cell receptor (beta chain) under discussion was sequenced for a study of T cells in narcolepsy. Germline V lookup: CDR1 SEHNR, CDR2 FQNEAQ (reference sequence). The CDR3 contains 14 residues. Trimming pared 5 bases from V and 0 bases from J, leaving 11 bases between. The protocol was immunoSEQ multiplex PCR, while the TCRdb copy is restricted to in-frame clones and leaves out a portion. The table has 35,000 to 40,000 clones, 70% to 90% seen once. The chain links TRBV7-9 to TRBJ2-7; D call uncertain. The sequenced sample consisted of CD45RA- memory CD4+ T cells from PBMCs. This sequence originates from a human donor with narcolepsy. The CDR3 here is CASSQDGPSYEQYF. The CDR3 nucleotides read TGTGCCAGCAGCCAGGACGGTCCCTCCTACGAGCAGTACTTC.